These T cell receptor beta chains were read from a single sample in a study of T cell responses to AZD1222 COVID-19 vaccine. Libraries were prepared by immunoSEQ multiplex PCR; TCRdb keeps only in-frame clonotypes and omits some of them. Of roughly 180,000 clones in the sample, approximately 90% were seen once. This material consisted of peripheral blood, taken 28 days after the second AZD1222 dose. The receptors stem from an adult who received the AZD1222 COVID-19 vaccine. The conserved cysteine and the conserved F or W are not part of the CDR3 here. Fields, in order: D gene, V gene, CDR3 protein. D genes are given only for firm matches.

D gene: -; V gene: TRBV5-1; CDR3 protein: ASSLPDNEQF
D gene: -; V gene: TRBV28; CDR3 protein: ASSEGRGQETQY
D gene: -; V gene: TRBV18; CDR3 protein: ASSTRQAEQPQH
D gene: -; V gene: TRBV28; CDR3 protein: ASSPQMFTEAF
D gene: TRBD1; V gene: TRBV24-1; CDR3 protein: ATGDRGPTNQPQH
D gene: TRBD2; V gene: TRBV18; CDR3 protein: ASSQGLAWEQY
D gene: -; V gene: TRBV27; CDR3 protein: ASSDGPGPRYNEQF
D gene: -; V gene: TRBV30; CDR3 protein: AWSVRGGYT
D gene: TRBD1; V gene: TRBV6-1; CDR3 protein: ASSEDRGLNTGELF
D gene: -; V gene: TRBV14; CDR3 protein: ASSQGSRAF
D gene: -; V gene: TRBV27; CDR3 protein: ASSAQGTEAF
D gene: TRBD2; V gene: TRBV10-2; CDR3 protein: ASSLAGTSGSFEQY
D gene: -; V gene: TRBV6-5; CDR3 protein: ASSYSTGVEQF
D gene: TRBD2; V gene: TRBV11-3; CDR3 protein: ASSTGTSFYEQY
D gene: -; V gene: TRBV28; CDR3 protein: ASIQGGRGYEQY
D gene: TRBD1; V gene: TRBV3-1/TRBV3-2; CDR3 protein: ASSQGWGPTGGNYEQY
D gene: -; V gene: TRBV14; CDR3 protein: ASSQVLGLGGYT
D gene: -; V gene: TRBV9; CDR3 protein: ASSTTDSVLNTEAF
D gene: -; V gene: TRBV6-1; CDR3 protein: ASSDVSVWAEAF
D gene: TRBD1; V gene: TRBV27; CDR3 protein: ASSRSWTGGAGQPQH
D gene: -; V gene: TRBV30; CDR3 protein: ACPPGPPKGGELF
D gene: TRBD2; V gene: TRBV3-1/TRBV3-2; CDR3 protein: ASSHPMLLAGGQETQY
D gene: TRBD2; V gene: TRBV28; CDR3 protein: ASIGGTSGSHEQF
D gene: TRBD2; V gene: TRBV5-1; CDR3 protein: ASSYLGGSPTYEQY
D gene: -; V gene: TRBV11-3; CDR3 protein: ASSRSSESGANVLT
D gene: -; V gene: TRBV2; CDR3 protein: ASSSRQRQY
D gene: -; V gene: TRBV19; CDR3 protein: ASRRVGGRNEQF
D gene: -; V gene: TRBV19; CDR3 protein: ASKEAGTGQETQY
D gene: -; V gene: TRBV2; CDR3 protein: ASSEGTVSGNTIY
D gene: -; V gene: TRBV7-3; CDR3 protein: ASSLRGTIEGETQY
D gene: -; V gene: TRBV3-1/TRBV3-2; CDR3 protein: ASSLKNTEAF
D gene: -; V gene: TRBV23-1; CDR3 protein: ASSQHGHITSYEQY
D gene: -; V gene: TRBV7-9; CDR3 protein: ASSLALGPGNTIY
D gene: -; V gene: TRBV7-8; CDR3 protein: ASSLPGKNQPQH
D gene: -; V gene: TRBV18; CDR3 protein: ASSPIRDTEAF
D gene: -; V gene: TRBV11-3; CDR3 protein: ASSLGLPGEGPEQF
D gene: TRBD2; V gene: TRBV5-1; CDR3 protein: ASSGAGGLEETQY
D gene: -; V gene: TRBV6-5; CDR3 protein: ASSLRTDWGETQY